This TCR beta chain stems from a study of human T cells and chemical hapten exposure. Whole-study results and caveats: There was no change with DPC sensitization in TCRs above 1 in 1000 frequency. Among expanded TCRs, significantly more large CDR3 similarity clusters formed than among controls.

This sample's time point: pre-sensitization, week 0. The treatment is: therapeutic diphenylcyclopropenone sensitization with weekly scalp DPC. The authors' total RNA extraction used unfractionated whole blood. TCRdb processed the RACE reads anew with MiXCR; each CDR3 protein has one entry. The top ten clones hold approximately 8.2% of a sample with around 350,000 distinct CDR3 sequences, about 5% of them seen once. The length of the CDR3 is 14 residues. CDR1 and CDR2 (germline): SGHRS, YFSETQ. Trimming removed 5 bases at V and 5 bases at J, with 16 bases between. This clonotype was counted a few times. Its antigen is not identified.

This specimen consisted of whole blood, obtained in connection with sensitization to the hapten diphenylcyclopropenone (DPC). V usage is TRBV5-1 and J usage is TRBJ1-2, with unresolved D. The sequence derives from a woman aged 18-35 years with alopecia areata. Some clones in this sample may be carry-over from other donors' samples. CDR3 sequence reads: CASRYFGEEYGYTF. The CDR3 region has the DNA TGCGCCAGCAGATACTTCGGGGAGGAGTATGGCTACACCTTC.